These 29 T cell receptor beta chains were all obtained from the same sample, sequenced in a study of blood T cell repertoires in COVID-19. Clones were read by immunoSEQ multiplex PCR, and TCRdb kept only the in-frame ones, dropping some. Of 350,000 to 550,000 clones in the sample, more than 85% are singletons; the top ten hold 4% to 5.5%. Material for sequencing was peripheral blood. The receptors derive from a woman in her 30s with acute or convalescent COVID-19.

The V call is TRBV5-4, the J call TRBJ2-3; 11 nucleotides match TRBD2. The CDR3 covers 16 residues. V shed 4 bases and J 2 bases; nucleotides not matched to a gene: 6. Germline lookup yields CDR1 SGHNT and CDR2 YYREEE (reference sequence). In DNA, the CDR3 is TGTGCCAGCAGCAAGGGACTAGCGGCGACCACAGATACGCAGTATTTT. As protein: CASSKGLAATTDTQYF.

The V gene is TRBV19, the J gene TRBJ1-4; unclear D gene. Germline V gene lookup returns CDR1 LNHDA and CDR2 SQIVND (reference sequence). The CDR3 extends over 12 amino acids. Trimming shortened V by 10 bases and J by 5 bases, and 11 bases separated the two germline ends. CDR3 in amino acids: CATEDANEKLFF. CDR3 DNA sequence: TGTGCCACCGAGGATGCCAATGAAAAACTGTTTTTT.

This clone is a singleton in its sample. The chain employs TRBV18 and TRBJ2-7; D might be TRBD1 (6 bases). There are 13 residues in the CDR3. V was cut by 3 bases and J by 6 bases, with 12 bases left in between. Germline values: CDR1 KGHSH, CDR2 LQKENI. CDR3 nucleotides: TGTGCCAGCTCACCGGGACGGGACATCGAGCAGTACTTC. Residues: CASSPGRDIEQYF.

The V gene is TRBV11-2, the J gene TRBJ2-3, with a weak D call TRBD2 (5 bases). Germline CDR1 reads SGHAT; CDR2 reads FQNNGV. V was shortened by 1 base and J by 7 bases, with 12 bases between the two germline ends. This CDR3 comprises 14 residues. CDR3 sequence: CASSLVLRENTQYF. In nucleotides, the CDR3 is TGTGCCAGCAGCTTAGTTCTGAGGGAGAATACGCAGTATTTT.

In DNA, the CDR3 is TGTGCCAGTAGTGGACAGGGGGATGGCTACACCTTC. Its protein is CASSGQGDGYTF. The chain employs TRBV19 and TRBJ1-2; 10 nucleotides agree with TRBD1. Losses at the gene ends were 5 bases for V and 6 bases for J; bases not matched to a gene: 0. Per the germline V gene, CDR1 is LNHDA and CDR2 is SQIVND (reference sequence). The CDR3 runs to 12 residues.

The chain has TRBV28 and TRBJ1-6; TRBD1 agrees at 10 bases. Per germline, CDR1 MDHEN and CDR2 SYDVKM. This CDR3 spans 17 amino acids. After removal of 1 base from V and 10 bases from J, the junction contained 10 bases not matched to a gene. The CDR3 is CASSLFPAGQGGSPLHF. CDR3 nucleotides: TGTGCCAGCAGTTTATTCCCCGCTGGACAGGGGGGATCACCCCTCCACTTT.

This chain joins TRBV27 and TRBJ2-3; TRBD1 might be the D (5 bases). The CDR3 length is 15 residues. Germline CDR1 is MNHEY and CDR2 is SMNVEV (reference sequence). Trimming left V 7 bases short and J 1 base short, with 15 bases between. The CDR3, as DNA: TGTGCCAGCACCACAGGTGGAACGCGCACAGATACGCAGTATTTT. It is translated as CASTTGGTRTDTQYF.

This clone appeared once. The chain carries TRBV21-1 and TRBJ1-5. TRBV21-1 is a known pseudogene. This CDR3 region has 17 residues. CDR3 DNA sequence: TGTGCCAGCAGCCCGCGAGTCCTCCGAAAGATCGGTCAGCCCCAGCATTTT. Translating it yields CASSPRVLRKIGQPQHF.

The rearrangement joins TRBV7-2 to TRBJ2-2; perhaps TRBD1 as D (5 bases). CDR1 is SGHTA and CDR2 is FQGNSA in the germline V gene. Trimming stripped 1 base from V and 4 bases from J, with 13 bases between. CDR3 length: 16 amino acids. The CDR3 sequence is CASSLGYGRATGELFF. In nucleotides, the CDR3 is TGTGCCAGCAGCTTAGGTTACGGCAGGGCCACCGGGGAGCTGTTTTTT.

This CDR3 is CASGADSASNQPQHF. The DNA of the CDR3 is TGTGCTAGTGGTGCGGACAGCGCTAGCAATCAGCCCCAGCATTTT. This sequence joins TRBV12-5 and TRBJ1-5; maybe TRBD1 (6 bases). The germline V gene has CDR1 LGHNT and CDR2 FRNRAP. This CDR3 is built from 15 residues. Trimming pared 5 bases from V and 0 bases from J, leaving 11 bases between.

The CDR3 DNA sequence: TGTGCCAGCAGCCAAGTACGCGTTGGTGAGCAGTTCTTC. It codes for CASSQVRVGEQFF. This sequence joins TRBV3-1 (or the pseudogene TRBV3-2) and TRBJ2-1; D is uncertain. The CDR3 sequence is 13 residues long. Trimming removed 1 base at V and 9 bases at J, with 10 bases between. CDR1 is LGHDT and CDR2 is YNNKEL in the germline V gene (reference sequence).

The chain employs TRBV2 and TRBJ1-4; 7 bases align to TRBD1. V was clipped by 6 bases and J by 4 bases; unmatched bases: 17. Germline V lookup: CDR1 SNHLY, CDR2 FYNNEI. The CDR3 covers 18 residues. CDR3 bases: TGTGCCAGCAGCCAACCCGGGACAGAGCCCCGGGGTAATGAAAAACTGTTTTTT. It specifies CASSQPGTEPRGNEKLFF.

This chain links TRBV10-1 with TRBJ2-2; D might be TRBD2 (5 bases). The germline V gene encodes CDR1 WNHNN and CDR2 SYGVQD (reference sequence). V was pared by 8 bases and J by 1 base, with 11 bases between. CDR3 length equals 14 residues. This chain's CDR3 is CASSRDLNTGELFF. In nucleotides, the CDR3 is TGCGCCAGCTCCCGGGATCTGAACACCGGGGAGCTGTTTTTT.

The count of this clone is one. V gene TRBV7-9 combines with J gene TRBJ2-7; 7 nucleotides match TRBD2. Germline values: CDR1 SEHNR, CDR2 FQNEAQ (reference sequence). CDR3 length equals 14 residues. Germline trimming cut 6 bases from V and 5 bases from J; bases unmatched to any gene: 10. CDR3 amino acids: CASSAVGGVHEQYF. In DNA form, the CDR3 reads TGTGCCAGCAGTGCTGTGGGAGGGGTCCACGAGCAGTACTTC.

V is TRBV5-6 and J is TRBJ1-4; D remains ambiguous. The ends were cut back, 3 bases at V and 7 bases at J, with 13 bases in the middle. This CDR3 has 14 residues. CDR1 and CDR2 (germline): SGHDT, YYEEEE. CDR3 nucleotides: TGTGCCAGCAGCTCGCCGAGCCTAGGTGAAAAACTGTTTTTT. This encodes CASSSPSLGEKLFF.

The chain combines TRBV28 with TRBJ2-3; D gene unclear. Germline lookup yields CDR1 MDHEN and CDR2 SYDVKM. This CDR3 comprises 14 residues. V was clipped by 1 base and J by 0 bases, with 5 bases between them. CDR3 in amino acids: CASSLSDSTDTQYF. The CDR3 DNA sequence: TGTGCCAGCAGTTTATCAGATAGCACAGATACGCAGTATTTT.

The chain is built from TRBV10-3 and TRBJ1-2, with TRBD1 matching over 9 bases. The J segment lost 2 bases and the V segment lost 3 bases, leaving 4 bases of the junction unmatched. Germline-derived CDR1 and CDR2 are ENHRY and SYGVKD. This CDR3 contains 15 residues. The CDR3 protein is CAISDRDRENYGYTF. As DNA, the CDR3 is TGTGCCATCAGTGATAGGGACAGGGAAAACTATGGCTACACCTTC.

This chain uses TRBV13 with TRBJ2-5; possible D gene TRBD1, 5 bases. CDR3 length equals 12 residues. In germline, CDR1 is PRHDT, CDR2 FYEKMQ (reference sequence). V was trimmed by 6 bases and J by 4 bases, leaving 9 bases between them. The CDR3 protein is CASSRQGETQYF. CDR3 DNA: TGTGCCAGCAGTAGGCAGGGAGAGACCCAGTACTTC.

CDR3 residues: CASSYSIWATNEKLFF. CDR3 DNA: TGTGCCAGCAGTTACTCGATATGGGCGACTAATGAAAAACTGTTTTTT. V is TRBV6-6 and J is TRBJ1-4, with D unresolved. From germline, CDR1 is MNHNY and CDR2 SVGAGI (reference sequence). The V and J ends lost 0 bases and 2 bases respectively, with 10 bases between them. The CDR3 runs 16 residues.

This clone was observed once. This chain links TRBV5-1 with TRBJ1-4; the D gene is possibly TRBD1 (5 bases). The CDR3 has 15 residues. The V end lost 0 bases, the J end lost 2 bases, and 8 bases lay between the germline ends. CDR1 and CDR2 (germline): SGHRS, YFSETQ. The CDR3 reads CASSLGQSTNEKLFF. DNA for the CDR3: TGCGCCAGCAGCTTGGGACAGAGCACTAATGAAAAACTGTTTTTT.

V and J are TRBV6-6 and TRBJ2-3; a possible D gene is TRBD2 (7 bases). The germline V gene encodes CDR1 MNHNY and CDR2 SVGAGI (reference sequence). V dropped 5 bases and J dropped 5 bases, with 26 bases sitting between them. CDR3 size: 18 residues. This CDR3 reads CASSLWGKDGGLLDTQYF. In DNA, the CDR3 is TGTGCCAGCAGTCTGTGGGGCAAGGACGGGGGGCTCTTAGATACGCAGTATTTT.

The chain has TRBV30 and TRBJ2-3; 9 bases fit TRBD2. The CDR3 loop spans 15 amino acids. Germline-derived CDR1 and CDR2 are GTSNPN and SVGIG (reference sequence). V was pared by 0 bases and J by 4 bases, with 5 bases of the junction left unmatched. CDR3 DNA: TGTGCCTGGAGTGTTGGCGGGGGGGGCCCAGATACGCAGTATTTT. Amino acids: CAWSVGGGGPDTQYF.

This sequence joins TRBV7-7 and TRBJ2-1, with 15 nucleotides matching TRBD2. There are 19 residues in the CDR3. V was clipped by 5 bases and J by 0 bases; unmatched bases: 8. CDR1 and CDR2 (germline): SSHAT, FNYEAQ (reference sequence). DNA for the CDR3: TGTGCCAGCAGCCCGGGACTAGCGGGGGGCCCCAGCTCCTACAATGAGCAGTTCTTC. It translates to CASSPGLAGGPSSYNEQFF. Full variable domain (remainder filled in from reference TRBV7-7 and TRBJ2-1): GAGVSQSPRYKVTKRGQDVTLRCDPISSHATLYWYQQALGQGPEFLTYFNYEAQPDKSGLPSDRFSAERPEGSISTLTIQRTEQRDSAMYRCASSPGLAGGPSSYNEQFFGPGTRLTVL.

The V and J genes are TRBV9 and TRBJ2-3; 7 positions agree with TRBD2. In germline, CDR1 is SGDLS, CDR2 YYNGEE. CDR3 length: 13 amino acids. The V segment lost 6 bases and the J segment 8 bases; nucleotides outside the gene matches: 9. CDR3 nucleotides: TGTGCCAGCAATTATGAGGGCGGGAGTACGCAGTATTTT. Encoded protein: CASNYEGGSTQYF.

The CDR3, as DNA: TGCAGCGCCTTAGCGGGGGGGACCTACGAGCAGTACTTC. It is translated as CSALAGGTYEQYF. V gene TRBV29-1 combines with J gene TRBJ2-7, with 11 nucleotides matching TRBD2. The trim removed 7 bases at V and 2 bases at J, leaving 4 bases unmatched. Per germline, CDR1 SQVTM and CDR2 ANQGSEA. The CDR3 totals 13 residues.

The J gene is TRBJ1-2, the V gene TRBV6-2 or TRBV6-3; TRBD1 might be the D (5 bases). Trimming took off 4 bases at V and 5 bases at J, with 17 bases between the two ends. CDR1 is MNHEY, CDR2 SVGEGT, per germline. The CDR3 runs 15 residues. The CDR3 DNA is TGTGCCAGCAGTTTGGGAGGGGTTAACTTATATGGCTACACCTTC. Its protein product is CASSLGGVNLYGYTF.

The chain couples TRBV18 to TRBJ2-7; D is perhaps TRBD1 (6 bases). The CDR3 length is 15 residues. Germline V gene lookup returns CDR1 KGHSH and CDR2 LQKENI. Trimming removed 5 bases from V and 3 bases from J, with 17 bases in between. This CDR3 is CASSTTKQGIYEQYF. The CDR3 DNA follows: TGTGCCAGCTCAACAACGAAACAGGGTATCTACGAGCAGTACTTC.

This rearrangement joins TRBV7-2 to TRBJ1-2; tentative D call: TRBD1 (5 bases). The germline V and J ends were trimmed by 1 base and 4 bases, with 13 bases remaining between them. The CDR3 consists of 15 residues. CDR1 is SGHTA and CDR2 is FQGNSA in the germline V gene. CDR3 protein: CASSLDLREGYGYTF. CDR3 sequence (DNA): TGTGCCAGCAGCTTAGATCTCAGGGAGGGCTATGGCTACACCTTC.

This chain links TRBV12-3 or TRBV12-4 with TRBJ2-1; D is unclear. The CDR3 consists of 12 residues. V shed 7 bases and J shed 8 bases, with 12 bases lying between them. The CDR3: CASTLNNHEQFF. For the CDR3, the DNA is TGTGCCAGCACCCTTAACAACCATGAGCAGTTCTTC.